This T cell receptor beta chain was documented in a study of blood T cell repertoires in COVID-19. Study summary: The United States, Italy and Spain supplied acute and convalescent COVID-19 samples. PBMCs, B-cell-depleted T cells, or T cells provided the cDNA or gDNA that made up the material.

This clone was seen a few times. In the original workflow: For nucleated cells, counts were estimated from reference gene primer amplification. Using immunoSEQ multiplex PCR, the repertoire was profiled, and TCRdb retains in-frame clones only, with some absent. D and trimming come from the DNA, and the V and J calls and clone size come from that table. Here the sample spans under 150,000 clones, roughly 80% being singletons. The sequencing input was peripheral blood. The sequence came from a man aged 45-65 years with acute or convalescent COVID-19.

The CDR3 sequence is CATSNPQGYGYTF. In nucleotides, the CDR3 is TGTGCCACCAGCAATCCACAGGGGTATGGCTACACCTTC. This rearrangement joins TRBV24-1 to TRBJ1-2, with 7 positions matching TRBD1. Trimming took 7 bases from V and 5 from J; bases not matched to a gene: 6. Germline CDR1 reads KGHDR; CDR2 reads SFDVKD. CDR3 size: 13 residues.